This T cell receptor (beta chain) was retrieved from a study of blood T cell repertoires in COVID-19 (TCRdb year 2020). As for the study more broadly: Samples from collaborators originated in the United States, Italy and Spain and spanned both the acute and convalescent phases of COVID-19. Subjects who had been exposed to COVID-19, were actively infected with it, or had recovered from it provided the deeply sampled blood TCRbeta repertoires that made up the dataset. Where available, HLA class I and class II types were taken from metadata supplied by the sample provider and were not determined by assay-based typing. Sample metadata almost always included a de-identified subject ID, COVID-19 status, age in years and sex. The repertoires were released in a freely available public database intended as a resource for research on the immune response to SARS-CoV-2. Samples came from the ongoing ImmuneRACE study (first 160 participants) plus 1,254 subjects from 6 global collaborators. The material from the prospective study consisted of cDNA or gDNA derived from T cells, B-cell-depleted T cells, or PBMCs. Study-wide findings and limitations: The amount of clinical and demographic metadata varied by source and participant and was provided uncurated.

TCRbeta CDR3 regions were amplified from genomic DNA by means of the immunoSEQ Assay, a bias-controlled multiplex PCR. On the authors' methods: Nucleated cell counts per sample were estimated from amplification of reference gene primers within the assay. To quantify the absolute abundance of each unique TCRbeta CDR3 rearrangement, sequence reads were collapsed and filtered. For each sample, productive Simpson clonality was calculated as the square root of Simpson's diversity index across productive rearrangements. Here the immuneACCESS table is served through TCRdb, limited to in-frame sequences with V and J called. Missing clones are a known gap in these copies; in checked studies unresolved V genes cover under half, and the rest lacks a known reason. That table furnishes V, J and clone size, whereas the DNA furnished D and trimming. This sample has about 190,000 clones in its table, and 80% to 90% of those were observed once. Less than 6.5% of the sample is taken by the ten largest.

Comments on this clone: Its antigen specificity is not known. The sample holds no much larger clone one base away, and base qualities are not on file.

Each collaborating institution followed its own protocols to collect whole blood in K2EDTA tubes. Collaborator samples were shipped for TCRbeta analysis as frozen whole blood, isolated PBMCs, or DNA extracted from either sample type. CDR1 and CDR2 are read off the germline V gene (reference sequence) as GTSNPN and SVGIG. V and J are truncated by 3 bases and 5 bases respectively, leaving an intervening sequence of 22 bases. The CDR3 runs 16 amino acids, cysteine and phenylalanine included. The kept DNA is CDR3 alone, 48 bases in frame from the first base. The V gene is TRBV30 and the J gene is TRBJ1-2, with TRBD1 tentatively as D gene (6 bases match). Sequencing was carried out using peripheral blood. The origin of this receptor is a woman aged 70-85 years with active or convalescent COVID-19. The DNA sequence follows: TGTGCCTGGAGAGTCCCGGAACAGGGAGGGAGATATGGCTACACCTTC. Its protein is CAWRVPEQGGRYGYTF.